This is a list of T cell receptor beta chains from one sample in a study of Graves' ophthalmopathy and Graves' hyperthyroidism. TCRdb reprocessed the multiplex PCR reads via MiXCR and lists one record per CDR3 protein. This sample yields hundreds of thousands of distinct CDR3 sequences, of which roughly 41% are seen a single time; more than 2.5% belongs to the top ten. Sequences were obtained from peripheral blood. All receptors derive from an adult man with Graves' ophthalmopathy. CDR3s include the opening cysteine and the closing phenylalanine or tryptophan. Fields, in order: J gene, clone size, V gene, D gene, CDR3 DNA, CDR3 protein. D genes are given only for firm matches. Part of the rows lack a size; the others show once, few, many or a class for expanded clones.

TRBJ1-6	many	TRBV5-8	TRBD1	TGTGCCAGCGAGGCGTGGCAGGGGGAAAAAGGGCTCCACTTT	CASEAWQGEKGLHF
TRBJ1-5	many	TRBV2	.	TGTGCCAGCAGTGAACTCCCAACGACAGTGTCCAATCAGCCCCAGCATTTT	CASSELPTTVSNQPQHF
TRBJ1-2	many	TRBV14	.	TGTGCCAGCAGCCAAGTGGGCAGGGAGGTATATGGCTACACCTTC	CASSQVGREVYGYTF
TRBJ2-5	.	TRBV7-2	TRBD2	TGCGCCAGCAGCCAAGCCGCCCTAGCGGGAGCTCAAGAGACCCAGTACTTC	CASSQAALAGAQETQYF
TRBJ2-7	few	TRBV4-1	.	TGCGCCAGCAGCCGGACCGGGAGAGACTACGAGCAGTACTTC	CASSRTGRDYEQYF
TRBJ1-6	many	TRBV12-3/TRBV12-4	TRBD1	TGTGCCAGCAGTTTCGCGGCAGGGGGAACTTCACCCCTCCACTTT	CASSFAAGGTSPLHF
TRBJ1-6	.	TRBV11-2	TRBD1	TGTGCCAGCAGCTCACCGGGACAGGGGCAGTATAAAAATTCACCCCTCCACTTT	CASSSPGQGQYKNSPLHF
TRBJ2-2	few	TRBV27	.	TGTGCCAGCAGTTCAGCCACCGGGGAGCTGTTTTTT	CASSSATGELFF
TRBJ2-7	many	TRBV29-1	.	TGCAGCGTTGAGGGGTTGGGTAGCGGCTCCTACGAGCAGTACTTC	CSVEGLGSGSYEQYF
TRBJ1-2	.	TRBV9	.	TGTGCCTGGAGTGTACTTACTAACTATGGCTACACCTTC	CAWSVLTNYGYTF
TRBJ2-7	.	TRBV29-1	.	TGCAGCAGTTATGGACGGACCGCGGTGCACGAGCAGTACTTC	CSSYGRTAVHEQYF
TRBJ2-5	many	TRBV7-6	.	TGTGCCAGCAGCCCCTGGACAGACCAAGAGCCCCAGTACTTC	CASSPWTDQEPQYF
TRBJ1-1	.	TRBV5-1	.	TGCGCCAGCAGCTTGGCCGGCGGGCTGGACACTGAAGCTTTCTTT	CASSLAGGLDTEAFF
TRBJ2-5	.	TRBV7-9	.	TGTGCCAGCAGCTTCCCGGAATGGTATGGTGAGACCCAGTACTTC	CASSFPEWYGETQYF
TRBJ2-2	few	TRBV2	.	TGTGCCAGCAGTGAACGTTGGTCAGGGTATACCGGGGAGCTGTTTTTT	CASSERWSGYTGELFF
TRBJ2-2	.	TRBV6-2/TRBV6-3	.	TGTGCCAGCAGTTACGGACATGGCGGGGAGCTGTTTTTT	CASSYGHGGELFF
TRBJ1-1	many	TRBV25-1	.	TGTGCCAGCAGTCCCAGTCGGTTCACTGAAGCTTTCTTT	CASSPSRFTEAFF
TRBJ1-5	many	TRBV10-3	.	TGTGCCATCAGTGGGACAGCTAATAGCAATCAGCCCCAGCATTTT	CAISGTANSNQPQHF
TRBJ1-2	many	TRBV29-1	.	TGCAGCGTTGGACAGGTTCGAGAGGGCTACACCTTC	CSVGQVREGYTF
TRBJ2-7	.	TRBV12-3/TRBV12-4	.	TGTGCCAGCACTTCTCAGGGGTCCCACGAGCAGTACTTC	CASTSQGSHEQYF
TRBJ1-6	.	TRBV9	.	TGTGCCAGCAGCGTAGGCCCCGGTGATTCACCCCTCCACTTT	CASSVGPGDSPLHF
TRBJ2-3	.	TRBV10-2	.	TGCGCCAGCGGCGCCGGACTTTTCACAGATACGCAGTATTTT	CASGAGLFTDTQYF
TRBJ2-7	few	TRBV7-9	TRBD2	TGTGCCAGCAGTTCTAGCGGGGGCCCCTCCTACGAGCAGTACTTC	CASSSSGGPSYEQYF
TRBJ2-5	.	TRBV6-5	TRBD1	TGTGCCAGCAGTTACGGATACTGGACAGGGGTTAGAGAGACCCAGTACTTC	CASSYGYWTGVRETQYF
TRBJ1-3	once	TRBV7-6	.	TGTGCCAGCAGCTTGACTAGCGGGGGAAACACCATATATTTT	CASSLTSGGNTIYF
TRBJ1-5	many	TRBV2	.	TGTGCCAGCAGTTCTAAGGGGCTGGTTAGCAATCAGCCCCAGCATTTT	CASSSKGLVSNQPQHF
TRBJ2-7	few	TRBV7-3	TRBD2	TGCGCCAGCAGCCAAGTGGGTAGCGGGAGTTACGAGCAGTACTTC	CASSQVGSGSYEQYF
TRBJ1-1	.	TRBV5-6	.	TGTGCCAGCAGCTTTTGGCATAAGAACACTGAAGCTTTCTTT	CASSFWHKNTEAFF
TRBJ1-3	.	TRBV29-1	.	TGCAGCGTTGGTAACGGAAACACCATATATTTT	CSVGNGNTIYF
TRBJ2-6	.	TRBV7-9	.	TGTGCCAGCAGCTTAGGGGCAGGGGTTACCTACGTCCTGACTTTC	CASSLGAGVTYVLTF
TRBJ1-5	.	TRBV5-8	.	TGTGCCAGCAGCTTGGCGGAAAGCAATCAGCCCCAGCATTTT	CASSLAESNQPQHF
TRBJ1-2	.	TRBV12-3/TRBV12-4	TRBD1	TGTGCCAGCTCCACCGGGACAGGGCCCAACTATGGCTACACCTTC	CASSTGTGPNYGYTF
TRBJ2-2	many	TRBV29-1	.	TGCAGCGTTGCGGGCACTAACACCGGGGAGCTGTTTTTT	CSVAGTNTGELFF
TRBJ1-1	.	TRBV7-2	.	.	CASSFSVPAAYVITEAFF
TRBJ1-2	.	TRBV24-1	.	TGTGCCAGCAGCCCCAGAGGGGGGACCAAAGGCTACACCTTC	CASSPRGGTKGYTF
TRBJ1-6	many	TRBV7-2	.	TGTGCCAGCAGCCCCTCGCCCGGGGGCTATAATTCACCCCTCCACTTT	CASSPSPGGYNSPLHF
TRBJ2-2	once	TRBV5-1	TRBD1	TGCGCCAGCAGCTTGTTTATGACAGGGGGCACCGGGGAGCTGTTTTTT	CASSLFMTGGTGELFF
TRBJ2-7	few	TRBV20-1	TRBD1	TGCAGTGCTAGGGATGGGGGACAGGGATCCTACGAGCAGTACTTC	CSARDGGQGSYEQYF
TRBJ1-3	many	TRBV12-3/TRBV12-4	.	TGTGCCAGCACCCCGACTCACGGCACCATATATTTT	CASTPTHGTIYF
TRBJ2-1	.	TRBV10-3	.	TGTGCCATCAGTGGGGGCAGTAGCTACAATGAGCAGTTCTTC	CAISGGSSYNEQFF
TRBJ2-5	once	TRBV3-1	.	TGTGCCAGCAGCCAAGAATGGGCAGGAGAGACCCAGTACTTC	CASSQEWAGETQYF
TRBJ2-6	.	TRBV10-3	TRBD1	TGTGCCACCGGGACAGGGGGCGACTCTGGGGCCAACGTCCTGACTTTC	CATGTGGDSGANVLTF
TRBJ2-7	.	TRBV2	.	TGTGCCAGCAGTGATGGACCGAACTCCTACGAGCAGTACTTC	CASSDGPNSYEQYF
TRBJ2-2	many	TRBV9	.	TGTGCCAGCGCGGCTCCCGGGGAGCTGTTTTTT	CASAAPGELFF
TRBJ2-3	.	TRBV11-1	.	TGTGCCAGCAGCTTCTTTGACACAGATACGCAGTATTTT	CASSFFDTDTQYF
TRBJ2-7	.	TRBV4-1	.	TGCGCCAGCAGCCAAGATAACGGAGGCTACGAGCAGTACTTC	CASSQDNGGYEQYF
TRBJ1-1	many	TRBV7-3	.	TGTGCCAGCAGCTTATCTCCTCCTGAAGCTTTCTTT	CASSLSPPEAFF
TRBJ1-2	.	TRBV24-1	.	TGTGCCACCGGGGACCCCCCGACAGGATTCAACTATGGCTACACCTTC	CATGDPPTGFNYGYTF
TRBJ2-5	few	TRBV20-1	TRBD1	TGCAGTGCAAACCGGCTGACAGGGAAAGAGACCCAGTACTTC	CSANRLTGKETQYF
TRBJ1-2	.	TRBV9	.	TGTGCCAGCAGTCCCCGGGACGGGTATGGCTACACCTTC	CASSPRDGYGYTF
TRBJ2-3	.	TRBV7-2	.	TGTGCCAGCAGCTTAACGGAGGGGACTGATACGCAGTATTTT	CASSLTEGTDTQYF
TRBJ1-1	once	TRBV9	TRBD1	TGTGCCAGCAGCGTAGCGGGGGGACAGACAGGGACGTTCACTGAAGCTTTCTTT	CASSVAGGQTGTFTEAFF
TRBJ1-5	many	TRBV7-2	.	TGTGCCAGCAGCTGGATTGGGAGCAATCAGCCCCAGCATTTT	CASSWIGSNQPQHF
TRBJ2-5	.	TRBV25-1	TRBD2	TGTGCCAGCGTTGGGCGGGGGGCAGAAGAGACCCAGTACTTC	CASVGRGAEETQYF
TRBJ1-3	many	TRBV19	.	TGTGCCAGTAGTCATGGCCGAGGAAACACCATATATTTT	CASSHGRGNTIYF
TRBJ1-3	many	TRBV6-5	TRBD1	TGTGCCAGCAGTCACAGGGGGCTGACTGGAAACACCATATATTTT	CASSHRGLTGNTIYF
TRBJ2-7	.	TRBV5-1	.	TGCGCCAGCAGCCCAGGTCCGGGACTTCTGAGCTCCTACGAGCAGTACTTC	CASSPGPGLLSSYEQYF
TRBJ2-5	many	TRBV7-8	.	TGTGCCAGCAGCTCCGTGACAGACCGAAAAGAGACCCAGTACTTC	CASSSVTDRKETQYF